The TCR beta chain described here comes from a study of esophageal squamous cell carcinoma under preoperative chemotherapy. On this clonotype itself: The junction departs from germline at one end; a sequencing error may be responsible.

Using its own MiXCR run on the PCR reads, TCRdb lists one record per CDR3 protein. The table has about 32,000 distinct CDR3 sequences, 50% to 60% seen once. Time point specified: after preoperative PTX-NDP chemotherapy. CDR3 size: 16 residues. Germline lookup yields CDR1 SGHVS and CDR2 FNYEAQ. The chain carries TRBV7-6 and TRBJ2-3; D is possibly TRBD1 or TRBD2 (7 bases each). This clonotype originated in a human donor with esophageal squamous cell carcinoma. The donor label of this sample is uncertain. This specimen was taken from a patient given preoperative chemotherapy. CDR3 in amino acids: CASRGDGSRGGDTQYF. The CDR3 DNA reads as TGTGCCAGCAGGGGGGACGGGAGCAGGGGGGGAGATACCCAGTATTTC. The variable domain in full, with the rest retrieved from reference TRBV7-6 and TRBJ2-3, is GAGVSQSPRYKVTKRGQDVALRCDPISGHVSLYWYRQALGQGPEFLTYFNYEAQQDKSGLPNDRFSAERPEGSISTLTIQRTEQRDSAMYRCASRGDGSRGGDTQYFGPGTRLTVL.